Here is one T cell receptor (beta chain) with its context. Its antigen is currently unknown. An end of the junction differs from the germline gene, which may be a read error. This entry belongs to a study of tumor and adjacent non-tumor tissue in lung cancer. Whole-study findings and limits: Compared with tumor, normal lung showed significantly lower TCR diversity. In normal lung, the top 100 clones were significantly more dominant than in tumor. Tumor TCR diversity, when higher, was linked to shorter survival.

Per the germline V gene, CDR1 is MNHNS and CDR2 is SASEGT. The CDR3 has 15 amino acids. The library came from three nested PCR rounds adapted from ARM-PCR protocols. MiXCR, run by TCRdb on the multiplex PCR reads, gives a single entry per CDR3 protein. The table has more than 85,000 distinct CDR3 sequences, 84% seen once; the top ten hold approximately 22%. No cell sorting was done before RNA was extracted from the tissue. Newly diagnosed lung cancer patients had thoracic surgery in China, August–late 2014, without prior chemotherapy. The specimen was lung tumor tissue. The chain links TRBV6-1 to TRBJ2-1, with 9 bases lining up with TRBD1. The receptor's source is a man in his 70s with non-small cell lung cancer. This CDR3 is CANRQGVSMHNEQFF. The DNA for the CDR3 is TGTGCCAACAGACAGGGGGTGTCAATGCACAATGAACAGTTCTTC.